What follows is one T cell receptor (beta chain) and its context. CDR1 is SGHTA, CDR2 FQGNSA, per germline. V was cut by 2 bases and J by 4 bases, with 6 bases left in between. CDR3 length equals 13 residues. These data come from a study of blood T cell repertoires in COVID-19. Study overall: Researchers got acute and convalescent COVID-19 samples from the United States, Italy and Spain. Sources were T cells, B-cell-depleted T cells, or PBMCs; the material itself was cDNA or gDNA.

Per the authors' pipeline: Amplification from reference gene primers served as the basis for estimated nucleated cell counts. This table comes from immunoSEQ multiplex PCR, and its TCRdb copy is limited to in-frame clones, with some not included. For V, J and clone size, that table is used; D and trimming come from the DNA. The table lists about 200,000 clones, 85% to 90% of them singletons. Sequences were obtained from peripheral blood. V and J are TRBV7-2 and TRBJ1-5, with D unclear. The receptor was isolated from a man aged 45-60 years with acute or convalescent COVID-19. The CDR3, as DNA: TGTGCCAGCAGCTTATCCCCGAATCAGCCCCAGCATTTT. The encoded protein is CASSLSPNQPQHF.